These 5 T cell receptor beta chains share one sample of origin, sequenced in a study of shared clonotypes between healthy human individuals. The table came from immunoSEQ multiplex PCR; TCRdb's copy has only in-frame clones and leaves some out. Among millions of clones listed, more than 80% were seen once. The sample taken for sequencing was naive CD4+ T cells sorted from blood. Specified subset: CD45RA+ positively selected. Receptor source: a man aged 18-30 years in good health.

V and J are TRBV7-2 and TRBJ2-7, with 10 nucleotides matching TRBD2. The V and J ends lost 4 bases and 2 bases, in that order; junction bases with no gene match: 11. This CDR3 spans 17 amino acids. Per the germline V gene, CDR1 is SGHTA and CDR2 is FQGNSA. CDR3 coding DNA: TGTGCCAGCAGCTCCATAATGCGGCTAGCGGGAGCCTACGAGCAGTACTTC. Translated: CASSSIMRLAGAYEQYF.

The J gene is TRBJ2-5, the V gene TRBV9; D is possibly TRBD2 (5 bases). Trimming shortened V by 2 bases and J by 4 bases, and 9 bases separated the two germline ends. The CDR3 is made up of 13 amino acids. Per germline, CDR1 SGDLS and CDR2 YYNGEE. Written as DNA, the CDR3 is TGTGCCAGCAGCGTTGACTATCTAGAGACCCAGTACTTC. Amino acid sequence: CASSVDYLETQYF.

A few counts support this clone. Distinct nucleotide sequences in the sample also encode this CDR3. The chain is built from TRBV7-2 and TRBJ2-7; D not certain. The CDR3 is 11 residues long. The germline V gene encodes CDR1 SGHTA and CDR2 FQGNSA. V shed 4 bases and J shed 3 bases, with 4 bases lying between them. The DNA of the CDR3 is TGTGCCAGCAGCTCCCTCTACGAGCAGTACTTC. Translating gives CASSSLYEQYF.

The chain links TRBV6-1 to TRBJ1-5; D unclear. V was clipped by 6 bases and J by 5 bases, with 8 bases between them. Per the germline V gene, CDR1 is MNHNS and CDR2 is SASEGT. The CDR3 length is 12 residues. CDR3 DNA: TGTGCCAGCAGAAATGGGGATCAGCCCCAGCATTTT. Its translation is CASRNGDQPQHF.

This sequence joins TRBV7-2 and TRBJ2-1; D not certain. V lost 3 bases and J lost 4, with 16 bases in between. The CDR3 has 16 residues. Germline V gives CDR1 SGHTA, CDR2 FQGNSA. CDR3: CASSLSGAVFYNEQFF. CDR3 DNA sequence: TGTGCCAGCAGCTTGTCAGGTGCGGTTTTTTACAATGAGCAGTTCTTC.